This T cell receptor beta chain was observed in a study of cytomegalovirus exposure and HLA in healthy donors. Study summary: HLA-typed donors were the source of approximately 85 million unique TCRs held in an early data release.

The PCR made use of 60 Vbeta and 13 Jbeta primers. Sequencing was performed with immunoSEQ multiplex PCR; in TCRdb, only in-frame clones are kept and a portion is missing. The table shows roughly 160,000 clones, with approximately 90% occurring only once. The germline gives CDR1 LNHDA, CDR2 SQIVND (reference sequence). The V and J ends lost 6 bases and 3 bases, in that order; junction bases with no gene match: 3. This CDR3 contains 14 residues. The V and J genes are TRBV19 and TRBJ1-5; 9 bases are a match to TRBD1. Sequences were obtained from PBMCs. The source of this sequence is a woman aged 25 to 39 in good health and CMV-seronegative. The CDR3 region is CASSRTGDNQPQHF. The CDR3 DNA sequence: TGTGCCAGTAGCAGGACAGGGGACAATCAGCCCCAGCATTTT.